Presented here are 25 T cell receptor beta chains from one specimen sequenced in a study of CD8 T cells in Susac syndrome. With random hexamers, reverse transcription was performed on roughly 0.5 to 1 ug of RNA. In TCRdb, the immunoSEQ multiplex PCR reads were re-called with MiXCR into one record per CDR3 protein. This table holds 150,000 to 200,000 distinct CDR3 sequences, approximately 92% found once. Sequenced input: CD4+ T cells from PBMCs. Receptor source: a human donor in good health.

This chain's CDR3 is CASIPPQGRDTEAFF. CDR3 coding DNA: TGTGCCAGCATCCCACCCCAGGGGCGGGACACTGAAGCTTTCTTT. The chain has TRBV28 and TRBJ1-1, with D possibly being TRBD1 (6 bases). The CDR3 has 15 amino acids. The germline gives CDR1 MDHEN, CDR2 SYDVKM. Trimming cost V 7 bases and J 3 bases, with 18 bases left between them.

The chain uses TRBV5-1 and TRBJ1-1; weak D call: TRBD1 (5 bases). V lost 4 bases, J lost 1 base, and 23 bases lay in between. Looked up from germline, CDR1 is SGHRS and CDR2 is YFSETQ. The CDR3 contains 18 residues. CDR3 nucleotides: TGCGCCAGCAGCAGGCCCTCGCTGGGGGGGGAGAAGAACACTGAAGCTTTCTTT. Translated, it gives CASSRPSLGGEKNTEAFF.

The rearrangement links TRBV12-3 or TRBV12-4 to TRBJ2-3; D may be TRBD2 (6 bases). V was clipped by 5 bases and J by 2 bases, with 14 bases between them. CDR3 length: 15 residues. CDR3 in amino acids: CASSARERTTDTQYF. CDR3 nucleotide sequence: TGTGCCAGCAGTGCCCGGGAGCGGACCACAGATACGCAGTATTTT.

This chain connects TRBV4-2 to TRBJ1-1; D might be TRBD1 (5 bases). This CDR3 is built from 15 residues. The ends were cut back, 0 bases at V and 5 bases at J, with 13 bases in the middle. Germline loops: CDR1 LGHNA, CDR2 YNFKEQ. The CDR3 loop reads CASSQEFRDPTEAFF. The DNA of the CDR3 is TGTGCCAGCAGCCAAGAATTCAGGGACCCTACTGAAGCTTTCTTT.

The chain uses TRBV5-1 and TRBJ1-2; 10 bases agree with TRBD1. This CDR3 is 15 amino acids long. V shed 0 bases and J 5 bases; nucleotides not matched to a gene: 4. In germline, CDR1 is SGHRS, CDR2 YFSETQ. The CDR3 loop reads CASSLARDRGYGYTF. In DNA form, the CDR3 reads TGCGCCAGCAGCTTGGCCCGGGACAGGGGTTATGGCTACACCTTC.

DNA of the CDR3: TGTGCCAGCAGTGAAGCAACTATCCAGGGGAGGTTCTTC. Encoded protein: CASSEATIQGRFF. The genes are TRBV2 and TRBJ2-1; D is possibly TRBD1 (6 bases). CDR3 length: 13 residues. Germline V lookup: CDR1 SNHLY, CDR2 FYNNEI. Between the trimmed V and J ends, which lost 0 bases and 15 bases, there was a span of 15 bases.

The chain's CDR3 is CASSQEGTEAFF. The CDR3 bases are TGTGCCAGCAGCCAAGAAGGTACTGAAGCTTTCTTT. The chain has TRBV3-1 and TRBJ1-1; D remains unclear. The CDR3 is made up of 12 amino acids. Deletions cut 0 bases from V and 5 bases from J, with 4 bases between. Germline V gene lookup returns CDR1 LGHDT and CDR2 YNNKEL (reference sequence).

The genes are TRBV27 and TRBJ2-5; the match to TRBD2 covers 7 bases. This CDR3 contains 13 residues. J lost 4 bases, V lost 5 bases, and 4 bases had no gene match. Looked up from germline, CDR1 is MNHEY and CDR2 is SMNVEV (reference sequence). CDR3: CASSPGRVETQYF. For the CDR3, the DNA is TGTGCCAGCAGTCCAGGGAGGGTAGAGACCCAGTACTTC.

The rearrangement joins TRBV15 to TRBJ2-2; perhaps TRBD1 as D (5 bases). V was cut by 2 bases and J by 1 base, with 14 bases left in between. The germline V gene encodes CDR1 LNHNV and CDR2 YYDKDF (reference sequence). The CDR3 contains 17 residues. CDR3 nucleotides: TGTGCCACCAGCAGAACCCGATTCACAGGGAACACCGGGGAGCTGTTTTTT. Translation: CATSRTRFTGNTGELFF. Full variable domain (outside the CDR3, taken from reference TRBV15 and TRBJ2-2): DAMVIQNPRYQVTQFGKPVTLSCSQTLNHNVMYWYQQKSSQAPKLLFHYYDKDFNNEADTPDNFQSRRPNTSFCFLDIRSPGLGDTAMYLCATSRTRFTGNTGELFFGEGSRLTVL.

CDR3 DNA: TGTGCCAGTAGGGACAGACTGAACACTGAAGCTTTCTTT. Translating gives CASRDRLNTEAFF. The chain links TRBV19 to TRBJ1-1; D might be TRBD1 (6 bases). Between the trimmed V and J ends, which lost 6 bases and 0 bases, there was a span of 8 bases. There are 13 residues in the CDR3. Germline CDR1 reads LNHDA; CDR2 reads SQIVND (reference sequence).

J is TRBJ2-2 and V is TRBV6-5; the D is unclear. The CDR3 consists of 13 residues. Germline CDR1 and CDR2: MNHEY and SVGAGI. The V and J ends lost 1 base and 5 bases respectively, with 5 bases between them. CDR3: CASSYYLTGELFF. DNA of the CDR3: TGTGCCAGCAGTTACTACCTTACCGGGGAGCTGTTTTTT.

This chain joins TRBV2 and TRBJ2-6; no clear D. This CDR3 spans 19 amino acids. Germline V gene lookup returns CDR1 SNHLY and CDR2 FYNNEI. Deletions cut 5 bases from V and 1 base from J, with 21 bases between. CDR3 DNA sequence: TGTGCCAGCAGTTATATCGGACCGACGAGTGGGTCTGGGGCCAACGTCCTGACTTTC. It encodes CASSYIGPTSGSGANVLTF.

The chain links TRBV12-3 or TRBV12-4 to TRBJ2-1; 7 bases map to TRBD2. The V segment lost 3 bases and the J segment 2 bases; nucleotides outside the gene matches: 4. The length of the CDR3 is 15 residues. CDR3 region: CASSFSSGPYNEQFF. The CDR3, as DNA: TGTGCCAGCAGTTTCTCTAGCGGCCCCTACAATGAGCAGTTCTTC.

The chain has TRBV4-1 and TRBJ1-2, with no clear D. This CDR3 is built from 15 residues. Looked up from germline, CDR1 is MGHRA and CDR2 is YSYEKL. The germline V and J ends were trimmed by 4 bases and 4 bases, with 16 bases remaining between them. The DNA for the CDR3 is TGCGCCAGCAGCCTCCCTTATCGGCGGAGCTATGGCTACACCTTC. It translates to CASSLPYRRSYGYTF.

This chain links TRBV4-2 with TRBJ2-2; 8 nucleotides align to TRBD1. The CDR3 is 17 amino acids. V gave up 0 bases and J gave up 3 bases; unmatched junction bases: 6. Germline CDR1 and CDR2: LGHNA and YNFKEQ. For the CDR3, the DNA is TGTGCCAGCAGCCAAGAACAGGACAGGGCCGACACCGGGGAGCTGTTTTTT. Translation: CASSQEQDRADTGELFF.

The chain has TRBV10-3 and TRBJ1-1; D call uncertain. Looked up from germline, CDR1 is ENHRY and CDR2 is SYGVKD. The CDR3 runs to 14 residues. The germline V and J ends were trimmed by 5 bases and 1 base, with 11 bases remaining between them. CDR3 DNA: TGTGCCATCAGTCAGTACGACAAGAACACTGAAGCTTTCTTT. Protein product: CAISQYDKNTEAFF.

The chain carries TRBV6-6 and TRBJ2-2, with TRBD1 matching over 9 bases. CDR1 and CDR2 (germline): MNHNY, SVGAGI (reference sequence). Trimming at V came to 4 bases and at J to 5 bases, leaving 5 bases not matched to a gene. The CDR3 is 15 amino acids. Here the CDR3 reads CASSSWTGETGELFF. The CDR3 nucleotides are TGTGCCAGCAGTTCTTGGACAGGGGAAACCGGGGAGCTGTTTTTT.

J is TRBJ1-1 and V is TRBV3-1; D uncertain. Trimming removed 1 base from V and 6 bases from J, with 12 bases in between. The CDR3 has 14 amino acids. The germline CDR1 and CDR2 sequences are LGHDT and YNNKEL (reference sequence). This CDR3 is CASSQALARAEAFF. CDR3 nucleotides: TGTGCCAGCAGCCAAGCCCTTGCGAGGGCTGAAGCTTTCTTT.

CDR3 region: CASSLVGQTYEQYF. CDR3 DNA: TGTGCCAGCAGCTTAGTCGGACAGACCTACGAGCAGTACTTC. V gene TRBV7-2 combines with J gene TRBJ2-7, with D possibly TRBD1 on 6 matching bases. Trimming left V 1 base short and J 2 bases short, with 9 bases between. Per the germline V gene, CDR1 is SGHTA and CDR2 is FQGNSA. This CDR3 is 14 amino acids long.

V and J are TRBV5-6 and TRBJ1-1; D is perhaps TRBD1 (5 bases). The V end was cut by 0 bases, the J end by 11 bases, with 14 bases between. Germline V gene sequence: CDR1 SGHDT, CDR2 YYEEEE. The CDR3 consists of 13 residues. The CDR3 region has the DNA TGTGCCAGCAGCTTGGCCGGGGCAGGGTGGGCTTTCTTT. Encoded protein: CASSLAGAGWAFF.

This chain connects TRBV20-1 to TRBJ1-5, with 7 bases lining up with TRBD1. Trimming removed 5 bases from V and 4 bases from J; junction bases left unmatched: 5. Germline-derived CDR1 and CDR2 are DFQATT and SNEGSKA (reference sequence). The CDR3 runs to 13 residues. As DNA, the CDR3 is TGCAGTGCTCTCAAACAGGGGAATCAGCCCCAGCATTTT. Its translation: CSALKQGNQPQHF.

The chain combines TRBV2 with TRBJ2-7; a possible D gene is TRBD2 (5 bases). CDR1 is SNHLY, CDR2 FYNNEI, per germline. V was clipped by 5 bases and J by 2 bases, with 10 bases between them. This CDR3 spans 13 amino acids. The CDR3 loop reads CASSLDLTYEQYF. The CDR3, as DNA: TGTGCCAGCAGTCTGGACTTAACCTACGAGCAGTACTTC.

The chain couples TRBV3-1 to TRBJ1-2; 7 positions match TRBD1. The junction had 8 bases not matched to a gene; V was cut back by 4 bases and J by 6 bases. The CDR3 is made up of 14 amino acids. Germline lookup yields CDR1 LGHDT and CDR2 YNNKEL (reference sequence). The CDR3 is CASSRNRGGDGYTF. The CDR3 bases are TGTGCCAGCAGCCGAAACAGGGGTGGAGATGGCTACACCTTC.

As regards this clonotype: The conserved phenylalanine or tryptophan normally closing the CDR3 is absent here, so this likely arose from a read error. This chain connects TRBV20-1 to TRBJ2-1; D remains unclear. V lost 4 bases and J lost 9, with 16 bases in between. The CDR3 length is 13 residues. CDR1 is DFQATT, CDR2 SNEGSKA, per germline (reference sequence). The DNA of the CDR3 is TGCAGTGCTATGGGCCCCCCCATCGGTGAGCAGTTCCTC. Its translation: CSAMGPPIGEQFL.

This chain connects TRBV20-1 to TRBJ2-7; 8 bases fit TRBD2. Per the germline V gene, CDR1 is DFQATT and CDR2 is SNEGSKA (reference sequence). V trimming: 3 bases; J trimming: 0 bases; junction bases outside the gene matches: 7. The CDR3 has 15 residues. The CDR3 bases are TGCAGTGCTAGCTTACCTAGCGGGCCCTCCTACGAGCAGTACTTC. As protein: CSASLPSGPSYEQYF.